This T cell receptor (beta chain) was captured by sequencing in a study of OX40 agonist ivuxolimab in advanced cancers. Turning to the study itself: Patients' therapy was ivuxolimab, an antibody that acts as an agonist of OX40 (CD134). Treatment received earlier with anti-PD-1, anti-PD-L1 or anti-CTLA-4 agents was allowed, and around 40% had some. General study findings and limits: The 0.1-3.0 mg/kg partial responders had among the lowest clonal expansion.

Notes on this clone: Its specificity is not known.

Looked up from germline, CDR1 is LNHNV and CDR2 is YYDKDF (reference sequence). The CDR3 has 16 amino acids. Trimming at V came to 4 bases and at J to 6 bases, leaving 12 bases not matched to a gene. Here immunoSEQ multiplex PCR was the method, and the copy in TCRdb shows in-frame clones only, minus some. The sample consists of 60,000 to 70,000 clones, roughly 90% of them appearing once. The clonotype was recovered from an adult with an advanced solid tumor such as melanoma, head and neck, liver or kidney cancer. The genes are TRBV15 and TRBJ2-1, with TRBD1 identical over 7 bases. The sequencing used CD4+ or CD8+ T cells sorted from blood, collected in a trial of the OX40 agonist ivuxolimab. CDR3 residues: CATSTTTGDRRNEQFF. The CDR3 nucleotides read TGTGCCACCAGCACAACTACAGGGGACCGACGCAATGAGCAGTTCTTC.